Shown below are 27 T cell receptor beta chains from a single sample sequenced in a study of blood T cells in healthy people across ages. Combining a sample-barcoded 5' primer with a J-beta primer mix, a second PCR ran for roughly 7 to 12 cycles. TCRdb passed the 5' RACE reads through MiXCR, listing each CDR3 protein once. In the table there are more than 700,000 distinct CDR3 sequences, roughly 50% of which are singletons. The material sequenced was blood. Receptors were obtained from a man older than 75 in good health.

V is TRBV10-3 and J is TRBJ2-3, with 7 bases that match TRBD2. Trimming cost V 9 bases and J 4 bases; bases outside gene matches: 7. Germline CDR1 reads ENHRY; CDR2 reads SYGVKD. This CDR3 has 13 residues. The CDR3 DNA reads TGTGCCATTACGGGAGGATGGGCAGATACGCAGTATTTT. Translated: CAITGGWADTQYF.

This clonotype was seen a handful of times. The chain has TRBV7-2 and TRBJ1-1; TRBD1 agrees at 7 bases. The J segment lost 3 bases and the V segment lost 5 bases, leaving 3 bases of the junction unmatched. The germline V gene has CDR1 SGHTA and CDR2 FQGNSA. The CDR3 runs 13 residues. CDR3 loop: CASSRGGYTEAFF. The CDR3 DNA reads TGTGCCAGCAGCCGAGGGGGCTACACTGAAGCTTTCTTT. Looking up the rest from reference TRBV7-2 and TRBJ1-1 gives the full variable domain: GAGVSQSPSNKVTEKGKDVELRCDPISGHTALYWYRQSLGQGLEFLIYFQGNSAPDKSGLPSDRFSAERTGGSVSTLTIQRTQQEDSAVYLCASSRGGYTEAFFGQGTRLTVV.

This clonotype was detected only a few times. This chain uses TRBV9 with TRBJ2-7; 11 bases align to TRBD2. This CDR3 spans 16 amino acids. With V trimmed by 4 bases and J by 0 bases, 6 bases remained unmatched. The germline CDR1 and CDR2 sequences are SGDLS and YYNGEE. CDR3 amino acids: CASSPTSGSPSYEQYF. The DNA for the CDR3 is TGTGCCAGCAGCCCCACTAGCGGGAGCCCCTCCTACGAGCAGTACTTC.

The V call is TRBV20-1, the J call TRBJ2-7; D is possibly TRBD1 or TRBD2 (7 bases each). The V gene's germline CDR1 is DFQATT and CDR2 SNEGSKA (reference sequence). CDR3 length: 15 amino acids. Trimming took off 7 bases at V and 4 bases at J, with 23 bases between the two ends. CDR3 DNA: TGCAGTGTTCGAGCTGGGGGAGGGGGCAGGTACGAGCAGTACTTC. Protein: CSVRAGGGGRYEQYF.

On this clonotype: The germline gene is not matched at one end of the junction; a read error may be the cause. The chain joins TRBV18 to TRBJ2-7; D not resolved. The end of the DNA aligns better with TRBJ2-5, so the J call may be wrong. This CDR3 comprises 11 residues. Germline V gene lookup returns CDR1 KGHSH and CDR2 LQKENI. CDR3 protein: CAISPKETQYF. CDR3 bases: TGTGCCATCTCACCAAAAGAGACCCAGTACTTC.

Worth noting for this clonotype: A junction end diverges from the germline sequence, so it may reflect a read error. V and J are TRBV29-1 and TRBJ2-3; 8 bases align to TRBD2. Germline V gives CDR1 SQVTM, CDR2 ANQGSEA. The CDR3 has 12 amino acids. The CDR3 nucleotides are TGTAAGGTTAGCGGGACGGGAGATACGCAGTATTTT. It yields the protein CKVSGTGDTQYF.

The rearrangement joins TRBV6-1 to TRBJ1-5; D uncertain. V dropped 2 bases and J dropped 0 bases, with 8 bases sitting between them. The V gene's germline CDR1 is MNHNS and CDR2 SASEGT. The CDR3 covers 15 residues. CDR3 protein: CASSEIELSNQPQHF. The CDR3 DNA is TGTGCCAGCAGTGAAATTGAGCTTAGCAATCAGCCCCAGCATTTT.

The V gene is TRBV20-1, the J gene TRBJ2-1; D may be TRBD2 (6 bases). There are 13 residues in the CDR3. Per germline, CDR1 DFQATT and CDR2 SNEGSKA (reference sequence). Trimming shortened V by 6 bases and J by 1 base, and 10 bases separated the two germline ends. CDR3 in amino acids: CSATGESYNEQFF. CDR3 bases: TGCAGTGCCACGGGAGAGTCCTACAATGAGCAGTTCTTC.

The V call is TRBV7-9, the J call TRBJ2-1; either TRBD1 or TRBD2 may fit D (5 bases each). The end of the DNA fits TRBJ2-7 better, so the J call may be wrong. Germline CDR1 is SEHNR and CDR2 is FQNEAQ (reference sequence). This CDR3 contains 17 residues. The CDR3 region is CASSLTGATGTYNEQYF. The DNA for the CDR3 is TGTGCCAGCAGCTTAACCGGGGCCACGGGCACCTACAATGAGCAGTACTTC.

CDR3 in DNA: TGTGCCAGCAGCTCCTCGACTAGCCGGAAGGGGAGATACGCGTATTTT. Amino acids: CASSSSTSRKGRYAYF. The chain uses TRBV7-8 and TRBJ2-3, with 7 nucleotides matching TRBD2. CDR3 length equals 16 residues. Unmatched junction bases numbered 21, after V lost 4 bases and J lost 14 bases. The germline V gene encodes CDR1 SGHVS and CDR2 FQNEAQ.

This clonotype showed up many times. The rearrangement links TRBV29-1 to TRBJ2-5; D is uncertain. Germline values: CDR1 SQVTM, CDR2 ANQGSEA. The CDR3 sequence is 9 residues long. V was trimmed by 4 bases and J by 5 bases, leaving 2 bases between them. DNA of the CDR3: TGCAGCGTTGGGGAGACCCAGTACTTC. It encodes CSVGETQYF.

The chain is built from TRBV30 and TRBJ1-1; D may be TRBD1 (5 bases). This CDR3 comprises 14 residues. Germline CDR1 reads GTSNPN; CDR2 reads SVGIG (reference sequence). Trimming cost V 3 bases and J 0 bases, with 11 bases left between them. The CDR3 protein is CAWRRGMMNTEAFF. The CDR3 DNA reads TGTGCCTGGAGGAGGGGCATGATGAACACTGAAGCTTTCTTT.

This clonotype was detected only a few times. This chain's CDR3 is CSASPDRNQPQHF. Written as DNA, the CDR3 is TGCAGTGCTAGCCCGGACAGAAATCAGCCCCAGCATTTT. The chain carries TRBV20-1 and TRBJ1-5; D may be TRBD1 (6 bases). The V gene lost 3 bases and the J gene lost 4 bases, with 10 bases spanning the gap. Looked up from germline, CDR1 is DFQATT and CDR2 is SNEGSKA (reference sequence). This CDR3 is built from 13 residues.

This clonotype has just a few counts. The CDR3 nucleotides are TGTGCCAGCAGCTTAGGTCGGGCTCTAGTTCGCTCCGAGCAGTACTTC. Amino acid sequence: CASSLGRALVRSEQYF. The V call is TRBV11-2, the J call TRBJ2-7, with unresolved D. Trimming removed 1 base from V and 6 bases from J, with 19 bases in between. The germline V gene encodes CDR1 SGHAT and CDR2 FQNNGV. The CDR3 extends over 16 amino acids.

This clonotype was recorded a few times. The V gene is TRBV4-2, the J gene TRBJ2-4; 16 bases fit TRBD2. The CDR3 runs 19 residues. The V segment lost 6 bases and the J segment 2 bases; nucleotides outside the gene matches: 10. In germline, CDR1 is LGHNA, CDR2 YNFKEQ. The DNA of the CDR3 is TGTGCCAGCAGACCCCCTGGGACTAGCGGGAGGGCCACCAAAAACATTCAGTACTTC. The encoded protein is CASRPPGTSGRATKNIQYF.

The chain recombines TRBV20-1 with TRBJ2-7, with 8 positions matching TRBD1. From germline, CDR1 is DFQATT and CDR2 SNEGSKA (reference sequence). V was pared by 0 bases and J by 7 bases, with 8 bases of the junction left unmatched. The CDR3 has 14 amino acids. DNA of the CDR3: TGCAGTGCTAGAGATCGCAGGGGGCACGAGGAGCAGTACTTC. This translates into CSARDRRGHEEQYF.

This chain links TRBV7-9 with TRBJ1-4; D not certain. Germline lookup yields CDR1 SEHNR and CDR2 FQNEAQ (reference sequence). The V gene lost 3 bases and the J gene lost 5 bases, with 10 bases spanning the gap. This CDR3 comprises 14 residues. CDR3 nucleotide sequence: TGTGCCAGCAGCTTTTCTACGGGGAATGAAAAACTGTTTTTT. This sequence encodes CASSFSTGNEKLFF. Drawing the rest from reference TRBV7-9 and TRBJ1-4, the complete variable domain is DTGVSQNPRHKITKRGQNVTFRCDPISEHNRLYWYRQTLGQGPEFLTYFQNEAQLEKSRLLSDRFSAERPKGSFSTLEIQRTEQGDSAMYLCASSFSTGNEKLFFGSGTQLSVL.

The chain joins TRBV5-6 to TRBJ2-7; 10 positions agree with TRBD1. The junction had 6 bases not matched to a gene; V was cut back by 3 bases and J by 3 bases. This CDR3 comprises 15 residues. Germline lookup yields CDR1 SGHDT and CDR2 YYEEEE. CDR3 sequence: CASSSKGQGFYEQYF. The CDR3 region has the DNA TGTGCCAGCAGCTCGAAGGGACAGGGGTTCTACGAGCAGTACTTC.

V usage is TRBV5-1 and J usage is TRBJ2-1, with 8 bases identical to TRBD2. The CDR3 spans 15 residues. J lost 10 bases, V lost 0 bases, and 9 bases had no gene match. Germline V gives CDR1 SGHRS, CDR2 YFSETQ. CDR3 nucleotide sequence: TGCGCCAGCAGCTTGGCAGCGGGAGAGGTGGGAGAGCAGTTCTTC. Protein product: CASSLAAGEVGEQFF.

This rearrangement joins TRBV20-1 to TRBJ1-2, with D hard to call. V was cut by 5 bases and J by 4 bases, with 11 bases left in between. Per germline, CDR1 DFQATT and CDR2 SNEGSKA (reference sequence). The CDR3 extends over 12 amino acids. CDR3 in DNA: TGCAGTGCTCCTACCGTGAGCTATGGCTACACCTTC. Translating it yields CSAPTVSYGYTF.

This clonotype was counted a few times. The chain has TRBV7-3 and TRBJ2-5; D may be TRBD2 (5 bases). The J call is uncertain, as TRBJ2-7 better fits the DNA end. There are 12 residues in the CDR3. Germline lookup yields CDR1 SGHTA and CDR2 FQGTGA. The CDR3 DNA follows: TGTGCCAGCAAAGGGAGATCAAACGAGCAGTACTTC. Translated: CASKGRSNEQYF.

The chain couples TRBV7-9 to TRBJ1-1; D call uncertain. The CDR3 has 13 residues. Germline CDR1 is SEHNR and CDR2 is FQNEAQ (reference sequence). V shed 6 bases and J shed 4 bases, with 12 bases lying between them. CDR3 sequence: CASSQTPSTEAFF. CDR3 DNA sequence: TGTGCCAGCAGTCAAACCCCCTCCACTGAAGCTTTCTTT.

This clonotype has a handful of counts. This chain joins TRBV7-2 and TRBJ2-3; 13 positions match TRBD2. This CDR3 is built from 18 residues. Trimming removed 1 base from V and 9 bases from J; junction bases left unmatched: 13. The germline V gene has CDR1 SGHTA and CDR2 FQGNSA. The CDR3 sequence: CASSLEPPGLAGVRTQYF. The CDR3 DNA reads as TGTGCCAGCAGCTTAGAGCCTCCTGGACTAGCGGGAGTAAGAACGCAGTATTTT.

As concerns this clonotype: Given a much more abundant clone one base away, this may be a read error. This chain connects TRBV2 to TRBJ2-5; D might be TRBD1 (6 bases). V shed 4 bases and J shed 6 bases, with 12 bases lying between them. This CDR3 has 13 amino acids. The germline CDR1 and CDR2 sequences are SNHLY and FYNNEI. CDR3 residues: CASSGGRKKTQYF. The CDR3 DNA sequence: TGTGCCAGCAGTGGGGGGCGTAAAAAGACCCAGTACTTC.

The V call is TRBV2, the J call TRBJ2-7; 8 nucleotides agree with TRBD1. CDR3 length: 14 amino acids. Trimming cost V 3 bases and J 2 bases; bases outside gene matches: 3. Germline CDR1 is SNHLY and CDR2 is FYNNEI. The CDR3 region is CASSEQGATYEQYF. The CDR3 DNA is TGTGCCAGCAGTGAGCAGGGGGCGACCTACGAGCAGTACTTC.

This clonotype was picked up one time. The V call is TRBV28, the J call TRBJ2-3; 7 bases are a match to TRBD2. V lost 0 bases to trimming and J lost 4 bases; unmatched junction nucleotides: 13. Germline assignment: CDR1 MDHEN and CDR2 SYDVKM. CDR3 size: 18 residues. CDR3 sequence reads: CASSLWGDGGGRPDTQYF. The CDR3 nucleotides read TGTGCCAGCAGTTTATGGGGCGACGGGGGAGGGCGCCCAGATACGCAGTATTTT. Together with reference TRBV28 and TRBJ2-3, the CDR3 gives the full variable domain: DVKVTQSSRYLVKRTGEKVFLECVQDMDHENMFWYRQDPGLGLRLIYFSYDVKMKEKGDIPEGYSVSREKKERFSLILESASTNQTSMYLCASSLWGDGGGRPDTQYFGPGTRLTVL.

V and J are TRBV10-3 and TRBJ2-1; 9 bases align to TRBD1. There are 13 residues in the CDR3. Unmatched junction bases numbered 0, after V lost 6 bases and J lost 3 bases. Looked up from germline, CDR1 is ENHRY and CDR2 is SYGVKD. CDR3 amino acids: CAIRGQGYNEQFF. The CDR3 DNA reads as TGTGCCATCAGGGGACAGGGCTACAATGAGCAGTTCTTC.